Sequencing of this T cell receptor (beta chain) was carried out in a study of low-dose radiotherapy and immunotherapy resistance in tumors. Overall study: Fractions of 0.5 Gy went to Cohort 1 every 2 weeks, totaling 6.5 Gy. Each patient was administered nivolumab intravenously at 240 mg, which was a flat dose, every two weeks, along with intravenous ipilimumab at 1 mg/kg every six weeks.

cDNA synthesis used a TRAV/TRBV-specific primer set for both chains. It was with a constant-region primer and a V-primer adapter that TCRs were amplified over roughly 20 PCR cycles. TCRdb used MiXCR to reprocess the reads, holding one entry per CDR3 protein. The table includes about 39,000 distinct CDR3 sequences, roughly 31% detected once. This clonotype was detected many times. Noted time point: before trial treatment. Advanced solid tumors lacking tumor-infiltrating lymphocytes were present in eligible patients. The sample was PBMCs, taken before treatment. The sequence came from a male donor with gallbladder cancer.

CDR3 bases: TGCAGTGCTCCTGGAGGTGCAGGGGACACGCAGTATTTT. It encodes CSAPGGAGDTQYF. The gene calls are TRBV20-1 and TRBJ2-3; a possible D gene is TRBD1 (6 bases). This CDR3 comprises 13 residues. From germline, CDR1 is DFQATT and CDR2 SNEGSKA (reference sequence). Deletions cut 5 bases from V and 9 bases from J, with 18 bases between.